Below are 26 T cell receptor beta chains sequenced from a single sample in a study of T cell responses to AZD1222 COVID-19 vaccine. Sequencing used immunoSEQ multiplex PCR; TCRdb keeps in-frame clones, though not all of them. The repertoire holds about 160,000 clones, approximately 90% seen once, with 4% to 5.5% in the top ten. The sequencing used peripheral blood, collected 28 days after the second AZD1222 dose. Receptors originate from an adult who received the AZD1222 COVID-19 vaccine.

The chain combines TRBV27 with TRBJ2-3; the D gene is possibly TRBD2 (6 bases). Germline values: CDR1 MNHEY, CDR2 SMNVEV (reference sequence). This CDR3 contains 16 residues. V shed 5 bases and J shed 3 bases, with 18 bases lying between them. The CDR3 DNA is TGTGCCAGCAGTGGTTTAGGGGCGGGGAGGACAGATACGCAGTATTTT. It specifies CASSGLGAGRTDTQYF.

This clone showed up just once. This chain connects TRBV5-1 to TRBJ2-5; 13 bases match TRBD2. Germline assignment: CDR1 SGHRS and CDR2 YFSETQ. V lost 4 bases and J lost 3; bases outside the gene matches: 3. The CDR3 totals 15 residues. The CDR3 here is CASSLGLAGEETQYF. The CDR3 nucleotides read TGCGCCAGCAGCCTAGGACTAGCGGGGGAAGAGACCCAGTACTTC.

This clone has only a few counts. The gene calls are TRBV5-1 and TRBJ2-1; 10 bases align to TRBD1. The V gene end was trimmed by 5 bases and the J gene end by 6 bases; junction bases not matched to a gene: 8. The CDR3 spans 15 residues. In germline, CDR1 is SGHRS, CDR2 YFSETQ. Here the CDR3 reads CASRSTGTGVNEQFF. The CDR3 nucleotides are TGCGCCAGCAGGTCAACCGGGACAGGGGTCAATGAGCAGTTCTTC.

The chain combines TRBV11-2 with TRBJ2-6; TRBD1 matches at 8 bases. The CDR3 runs to 19 residues. After removal of 7 bases from V and 0 bases from J, the junction contained 14 bases not matched to a gene. Germline V gene sequence: CDR1 SGHAT, CDR2 FQNNGV. The CDR3: CASIGQGKKSHSGANVLTF. CDR3 sequence (DNA): TGTGCCAGCATCGGACAGGGAAAAAAATCTCACTCTGGGGCCAACGTCCTGACTTTC.

CDR3 amino acids: CASSEGGAIYNEQFF. The CDR3 DNA reads TGTGCCAGCAGCGAAGGCGGGGCCATCTACAATGAGCAGTTCTTC. The chain employs TRBV9 and TRBJ2-1; D might be TRBD2 (6 bases). The CDR3 consists of 15 residues. Trimming took off 3 bases at V and 3 bases at J, with 13 bases between the two ends. CDR1 and CDR2 (germline): SGDLS, YYNGEE.

V is TRBV6-6 and J is TRBJ1-1; TRBD1 is a possible D gene (6 bases). Germline V lookup: CDR1 MNHNY, CDR2 SVGAGI (reference sequence). The CDR3 extends over 11 amino acids. V was pared by 6 bases and J by 5 bases, with 7 bases between. The CDR3 coding sequence is TGTGCCAGCAGGGACAGAACTGAAGCTTTCTTT. Protein sequence: CASRDRTEAFF.

The rearrangement uses TRBV12-3 or TRBV12-4 and TRBJ1-2; no firm D call. The ends were cut back, 0 bases at V and 6 bases at J, with 5 bases in the middle. The CDR3 contains 12 residues. The CDR3 nucleotides are TGTGCCAGCAGTTTAGCGCAGCATGGCTACACCTTC. This sequence encodes CASSLAQHGYTF.

This clone was found once. The gene calls are TRBV24-1 and TRBJ2-5; 10 bases map to TRBD2. V dropped 3 bases and J dropped 5; count of bases not matched to a gene: 2. Germline CDR1 reads KGHDR; CDR2 reads SFDVKD. The CDR3 totals 14 residues. Here the CDR3 reads CATSDALAGETQYF. In nucleotides, the CDR3 is TGTGCCACCAGTGATGCACTAGCGGGGGAGACCCAGTACTTC.

This clone has a count of ten or more. The chain carries TRBV5-1 and TRBJ2-5; 9 nucleotides align to TRBD2. Looked up from germline, CDR1 is SGHRS and CDR2 is YFSETQ. J lost 5 bases, V lost 2 bases, and 4 bases had no gene match. This CDR3 spans 14 amino acids. In nucleotides, the CDR3 is TGCGCCAGCAGCTTTAGCGGGGGCGGGGAGACCCAGTACTTC. Its translation is CASSFSGGGETQYF.

CDR3 sequence reads: CASSQVGNEQYF. CDR3 coding DNA: TGCGCCAGCAGCCAAGTCGGGAACGAGCAGTACTTC. The rearrangement uses TRBV4-1 and TRBJ2-7; D perhaps matches TRBD2 (5 bases). V was trimmed by 1 base and J by 5 bases, leaving 6 bases between them. Per the germline V gene, CDR1 is MGHRA and CDR2 is YSYEKL. There are 12 residues in the CDR3.

The rearrangement links TRBV5-1 to TRBJ1-2; tentative D call: TRBD1 (6 bases). The V end was cut by 2 bases, the J end by 3 bases, with 8 bases between. Germline values: CDR1 SGHRS, CDR2 YFSETQ. The CDR3 has 13 amino acids. The CDR3 bases are TGCGCCAGCAGCTTTGGGGGCGACTATGGCTACACCTTC. Protein: CASSFGGDYGYTF. Full variable domain (missing parts from reference TRBV5-1 and TRBJ1-2): KAGVTQTPRYLIKTRGQQVTLSCSPISGHRSVSWYQQTPGQGLQFLFEYFSETQRNKGNFPGRFSGRQFSNSRSEMNVSTLELGDSALYLCASSFGGDYGYTFGSGTRLTVV.

This clone was seen a single time. CDR3 in DNA: TGTGCCAGCTCACCGACAAGAACCTATAACACTGAAGCTTTCTTT. It codes for CASSPTRTYNTEAFF. The chain has TRBV18 and TRBJ1-1; no definite D call. Germline lookup yields CDR1 KGHSH and CDR2 LQKENI. CDR3 size: 15 residues. Trimming took off 3 bases at V and 2 bases at J, with 13 bases between the two ends. The whole variable domain, filled in from reference TRBV18 and TRBJ1-1, reads NAGVMQNPRHLVRRRGQEARLRCSPMKGHSHVYWYRQLPEEGLKFMVYLQKENIIDESGMPKERFSAEFPKEGPSILRIQQVVRGDSAAYFCASSPTRTYNTEAFFGQGTRLTVV.

Points on this clone: This CDR3 is also generated by other DNA sequences in the sample. The rearrangement joins TRBV6-5 to TRBJ1-5; D call uncertain. The V end lost 0 bases, the J end lost 6 bases, and 6 bases lay between the germline ends. Germline loops: CDR1 MNHEY, CDR2 SVGAGI. The CDR3 spans 13 residues. CDR3 nucleotide sequence: TGTGCCAGCAGTTACTCGAACTCTCAGCCCCAGCATTTT. It is translated as CASSYSNSQPQHF.

The chain recombines TRBV28 with TRBJ1-1; TRBD1 agrees at 8 bases. Trimming at V came to 10 bases and at J to 5 bases, leaving 6 bases not matched to a gene. CDR1 MDHEN and CDR2 SYDVKM come from the germline V gene. This CDR3 region has 12 residues. CDR3 nucleotide sequence: TGTGCCACTATCAGGGGGCGTACTGAAGCTTTCTTT. Its protein product is CATIRGRTEAFF. Complete variable domain (other parts from reference TRBV28 and TRBJ1-1): DVKVTQSSRYLVKRTGEKVFLECVQDMDHENMFWYRQDPGLGLRLIYFSYDVKMKEKGDIPEGYSVSREKKERFSLILESASTNQTSMYLCATIRGRTEAFFGQGTRLTVV.

The gene calls are TRBV5-1 and TRBJ2-7; D is unclear. Per the germline V gene, CDR1 is SGHRS and CDR2 is YFSETQ. The CDR3 covers 15 residues. The V end lost 4 bases, the J end lost 3 bases, and 17 bases lay between the germline ends. The CDR3 region has the DNA TGCGCCAGCAGCCCGGGCCCCCCCACAAACTACGAGCAGTACTTC. As protein: CASSPGPPTNYEQYF.

The chain couples TRBV30 to TRBJ1-2; no clear D gene. This CDR3 spans 14 amino acids. V lost 2 bases and J lost 0, with 10 bases in between. CDR1 and CDR2 (germline): GTSNPN, SVGIG (reference sequence). The CDR3 DNA is TGTGCCTGGAGTACTTCCGGGGCTAACTATGGCTACACCTTC. This encodes CAWSTSGANYGYTF. Looking up the rest from reference TRBV30 and TRBJ1-2 gives the full variable domain: SQTIHQWPATLVQPVGSPLSLECTVEGTSNPNLYWYRQAAGRGLQLLFYSVGIGQISSEVPQNLSASRPQDRQFILSSKKLLLSDSGFYLCAWSTSGANYGYTFGSGTRLTVV.

The V gene is TRBV19, the J gene TRBJ2-1; D assignment may be TRBD1 or TRBD2 (5 bases each). Trimming removed 4 bases from V and 0 bases from J, with 16 bases in between. CDR1 is LNHDA, CDR2 SQIVND, per germline (reference sequence). The CDR3 is made up of 17 amino acids. The CDR3 reads CASSRAARGLSYNEQFF. The DNA for the CDR3 is TGTGCCAGTAGTAGGGCCGCCCGGGGCCTCTCCTACAATGAGCAGTTCTTC.

The J gene is TRBJ2-7, the V gene TRBV9; D tentatively reads TRBD1 or TRBD2 (5 bases each). Germline-derived CDR1 and CDR2 are SGDLS and YYNGEE. The V gene lost 2 bases and the J gene lost 4 bases, with 13 bases spanning the gap. The CDR3 sequence is 14 residues long. CDR3 sequence: CASSVGERAYEQYF. CDR3 sequence (DNA): TGTGCCAGCAGCGTGGGGGAGAGAGCGTACGAGCAGTACTTC.

The J gene is TRBJ1-4, the V gene TRBV2; D call uncertain. The CDR3 totals 16 residues. Trimming removed 7 bases at V and 0 bases at J, with 15 bases between. Germline-derived CDR1 and CDR2 are SNHLY and FYNNEI. The CDR3 DNA reads TGTGCCAGCATGTACACCCAAATTGCAACTAATGAAAAACTGTTTTTT. This translates into CASMYTQIATNEKLFF.

The genes are TRBV3-1 (or the pseudogene TRBV3-2) and TRBJ2-5; 8 bases fit TRBD2. The V gene's germline CDR1 is LGHDT and CDR2 YNNKEL (reference sequence). Unmatched junction bases numbered 6, after V lost 2 bases and J lost 4 bases. The CDR3 loop spans 15 amino acids. CDR3 nucleotides: TGTGCCAGCAGCCAAATGAGCGGGGGAGGAGAGACCCAGTACTTC. Its protein is CASSQMSGGGETQYF.

The CDR3 sequence is CASSPWVNTEAFF. In nucleotides, the CDR3 is TGTGCCAGCAGTCCGTGGGTGAACACTGAAGCTTTCTTT. The chain has TRBV12-3 or TRBV12-4 and TRBJ1-1; D unresolved. The CDR3 extends over 13 amino acids. Trimming pared 5 bases from V and 0 bases from J, leaving 7 bases between.

The chain joins TRBV6-5 to TRBJ1-2; D ambiguous. Germline V gene data show CDR1 as MNHEY and CDR2 as SVGAGI. Trimming removed 6 bases at V and 6 bases at J, with 14 bases between. CDR3 length: 13 residues. CDR3: CASRSTGDHGYTF. The CDR3 nucleotides are TGTGCCAGCAGGTCCACTGGGGATCATGGCTACACCTTC.

This chain joins TRBV6-5 and TRBJ1-6; 9 bases are shared with TRBD1. Germline loops: CDR1 MNHEY, CDR2 SVGAGI. Unmatched junction bases numbered 8, after V lost 4 bases and J lost 10 bases. The CDR3 spans 15 residues. The CDR3 coding sequence is TGTGCCAGCAGTTCAGGGGGGACAGGGTGGTCACCCCTCCACTTT. Translation gives CASSSGGTGWSPLHF.

J is TRBJ1-4 and V is TRBV7-2, with no clear D. Germline-derived CDR1 and CDR2 are SGHTA and FQGNSA. The CDR3 extends over 13 amino acids. The ends were cut back, 2 bases at V and 8 bases at J, with 9 bases in the middle. The CDR3 nucleotides read TGTGCCAGCAGCTTACGGTGGAGCGAAAAACTGTTTTTT. Translating it yields CASSLRWSEKLFF.

This clone has just one count. V usage is TRBV20-1 and J usage is TRBJ2-1; 8 nucleotides line up with TRBD2. The CDR3 runs to 11 residues. Germline values: CDR1 DFQATT, CDR2 SNEGSKA (reference sequence). V lost 6 bases to trimming and J lost 8 bases; unmatched junction nucleotides: 3. The CDR3 region is CSAPGGDEQFF. CDR3 DNA sequence: TGCAGTGCCCCCGGGGGGGATGAGCAGTTCTTC.

V usage is TRBV19 and J usage is TRBJ2-2; 8 bases are a match to TRBD1. V shed 7 bases, J shed 3 bases, and the junction held 7 bases outside the gene matches. The CDR3 extends over 15 amino acids. Germline assignment: CDR1 LNHDA and CDR2 SQIVND (reference sequence). The CDR3 protein is CASTRTGWDTGELFF. CDR3 nucleotide sequence: TGTGCCAGTACTCGGACAGGGTGGGACACCGGGGAGCTGTTTTTT.